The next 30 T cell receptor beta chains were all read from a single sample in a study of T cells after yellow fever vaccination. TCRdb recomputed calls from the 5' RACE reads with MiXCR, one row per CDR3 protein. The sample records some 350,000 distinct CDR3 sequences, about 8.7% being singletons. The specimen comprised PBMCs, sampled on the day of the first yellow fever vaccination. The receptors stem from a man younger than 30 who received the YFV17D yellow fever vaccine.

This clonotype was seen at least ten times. This chain's CDR3 is CASSLGIRSGNTIYF. The CDR3 DNA reads as TGTGCCAGCAGTTTAGGGATAAGATCTGGAAACACCATATATTTT. The chain couples TRBV12-3 or TRBV12-4 to TRBJ1-3; D gene uncertain. Trimming removed 1 base at V and 1 base at J, with 8 bases between. CDR3 length equals 15 residues.

The CDR3 protein is CASSFMGTETQYF. CDR3 coding DNA: TGTGCCAGCAGCTTCATGGGGACGGAGACCCAGTACTTC. The J gene is TRBJ2-5, the V gene TRBV7-2, with D perhaps TRBD1 or TRBD2 (5 bases each). Germline CDR1 and CDR2: SGHTA and FQGNSA. CDR3 size: 13 residues. V was trimmed by 3 bases and J by 5 bases, leaving 10 bases between them.

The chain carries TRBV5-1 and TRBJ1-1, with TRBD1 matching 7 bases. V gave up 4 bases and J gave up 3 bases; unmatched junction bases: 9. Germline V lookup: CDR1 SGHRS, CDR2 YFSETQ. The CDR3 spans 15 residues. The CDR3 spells CASSGGQRGYTEAFF. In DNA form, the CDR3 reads TGCGCCAGCAGCGGGGGACAGCGAGGGTACACTGAAGCTTTCTTT.

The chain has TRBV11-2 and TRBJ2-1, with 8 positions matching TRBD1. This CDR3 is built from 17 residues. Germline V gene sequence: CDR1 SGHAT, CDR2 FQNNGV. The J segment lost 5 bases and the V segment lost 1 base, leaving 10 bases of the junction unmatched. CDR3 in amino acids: CASSLGGRGRVHNEQFF. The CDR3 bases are TGTGCCAGCAGCTTAGGGGGCAGGGGGCGCGTCCACAATGAGCAGTTCTTC. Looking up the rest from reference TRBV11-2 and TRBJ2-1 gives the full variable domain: EAGVAQSPRYKIIEKRQSVAFWCNPISGHATLYWYQQILGQGPKLLIQFQNNGVVDDSQLPKDRFSAERLKGVDSTLKIQPAKLEDSAVYLCASSLGGRGRVHNEQFFGPGTRLTVL.

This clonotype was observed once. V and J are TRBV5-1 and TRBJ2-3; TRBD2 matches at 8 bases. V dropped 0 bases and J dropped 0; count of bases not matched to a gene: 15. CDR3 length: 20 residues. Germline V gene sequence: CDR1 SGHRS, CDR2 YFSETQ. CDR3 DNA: TGCGCCAGCAGCTTGGCCAGCGGGAGCAGACTTTCAACTAGCACAGATACGCAGTATTTT. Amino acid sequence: CASSLASGSRLSTSTDTQYF.

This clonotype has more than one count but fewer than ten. Here the CDR3 reads CASSLSRFRGPGSYEQYF. CDR3 in DNA: TGCGCCAGCAGCTTGTCCCGCTTCCGCGGTCCTGGCTCCTACGAGCAGTACTTC. The chain links TRBV5-1 to TRBJ2-7; D gene uncertain. The germline V and J ends were trimmed by 1 base and 0 bases, with 20 bases remaining between them. In germline, CDR1 is SGHRS, CDR2 YFSETQ. This CDR3 region has 18 residues. The variable domain in full, completed from reference TRBV5-1 and TRBJ2-7, reads KAGVTQTPRYLIKTRGQQVTLSCSPISGHRSVSWYQQTPGQGLQFLFEYFSETQRNKGNFPGRFSGRQFSNSRSEMNVSTLELGDSALYLCASSLSRFRGPGSYEQYFGPGTRLTVT.

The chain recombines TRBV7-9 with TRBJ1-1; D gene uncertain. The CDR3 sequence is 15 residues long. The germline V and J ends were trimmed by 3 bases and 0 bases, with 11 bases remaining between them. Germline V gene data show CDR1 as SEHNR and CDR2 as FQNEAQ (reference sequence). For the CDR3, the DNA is TGTGCCAGCAGCTTTGTCCAGATCATGAACACTGAAGCTTTCTTT. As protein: CASSFVQIMNTEAFF.

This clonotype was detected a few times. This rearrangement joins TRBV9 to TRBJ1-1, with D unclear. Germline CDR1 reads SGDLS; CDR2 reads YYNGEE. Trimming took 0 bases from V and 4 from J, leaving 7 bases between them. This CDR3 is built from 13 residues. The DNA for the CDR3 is TGTGCCAGCAGCGTAGCTGCCAGCACTGAAGCTTTCTTT. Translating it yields CASSVAASTEAFF.

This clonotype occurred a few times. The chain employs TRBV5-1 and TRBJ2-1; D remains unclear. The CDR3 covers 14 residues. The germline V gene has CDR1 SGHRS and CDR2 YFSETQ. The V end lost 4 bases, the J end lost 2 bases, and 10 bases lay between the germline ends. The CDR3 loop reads CASSVTETYNEQFF. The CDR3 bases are TGCGCCAGCAGCGTCACTGAAACCTACAATGAGCAGTTCTTC.

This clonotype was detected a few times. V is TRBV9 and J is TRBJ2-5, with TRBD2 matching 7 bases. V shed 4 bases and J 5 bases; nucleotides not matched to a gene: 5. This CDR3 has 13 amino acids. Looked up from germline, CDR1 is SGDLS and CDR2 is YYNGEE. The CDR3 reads CASSKDGGETQYF. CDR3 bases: TGTGCCAGCAGCAAGGACGGGGGGGAGACCCAGTACTTC.

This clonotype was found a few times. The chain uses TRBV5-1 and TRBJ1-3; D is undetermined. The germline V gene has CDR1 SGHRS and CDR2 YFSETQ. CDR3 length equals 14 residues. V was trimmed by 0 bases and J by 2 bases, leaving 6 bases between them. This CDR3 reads CASSLEGTGNTIYF. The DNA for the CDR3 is TGCGCCAGCAGCTTGGAAGGGACTGGAAACACCATATATTTT.

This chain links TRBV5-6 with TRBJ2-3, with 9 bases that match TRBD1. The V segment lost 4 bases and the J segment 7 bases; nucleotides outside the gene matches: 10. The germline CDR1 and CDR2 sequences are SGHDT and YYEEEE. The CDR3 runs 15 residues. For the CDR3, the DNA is TGTGCCAGCAGCCCCGGGACAGGGAACCTCAATACGCAGTATTTT. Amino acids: CASSPGTGNLNTQYF.

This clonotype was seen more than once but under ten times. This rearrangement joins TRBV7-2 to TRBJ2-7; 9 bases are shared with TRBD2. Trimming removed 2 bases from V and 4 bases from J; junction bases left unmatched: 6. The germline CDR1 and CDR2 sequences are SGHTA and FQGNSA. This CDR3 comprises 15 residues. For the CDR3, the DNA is TGTGCCAGCAGCTTACAGGGACTAGCTGGGTACGAGCAGTACTTC. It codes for CASSLQGLAGYEQYF.

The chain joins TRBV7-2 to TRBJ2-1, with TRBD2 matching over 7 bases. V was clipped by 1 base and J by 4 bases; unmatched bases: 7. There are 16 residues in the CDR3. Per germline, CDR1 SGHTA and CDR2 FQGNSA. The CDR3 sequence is CASSLGGWGGYNEQFF. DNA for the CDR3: TGTGCCAGCAGCTTAGGAGGTTGGGGGGGGTACAATGAGCAGTTCTTC. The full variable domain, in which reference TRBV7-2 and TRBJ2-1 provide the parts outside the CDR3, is GAGVSQSPSNKVTEKGKDVELRCDPISGHTALYWYRQSLGQGLEFLIYFQGNSAPDKSGLPSDRFSAERTGGSVSTLTIQRTQQEDSAVYLCASSLGGWGGYNEQFFGPGTRLTVL.

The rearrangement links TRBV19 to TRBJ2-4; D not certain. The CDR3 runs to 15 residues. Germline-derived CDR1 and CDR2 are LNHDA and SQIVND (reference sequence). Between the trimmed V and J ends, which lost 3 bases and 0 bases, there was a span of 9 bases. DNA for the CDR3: TGTGCCAGTAGTATGACGGGCCTAGCCAAAAACATTCAGTACTTC. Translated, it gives CASSMTGLAKNIQYF.

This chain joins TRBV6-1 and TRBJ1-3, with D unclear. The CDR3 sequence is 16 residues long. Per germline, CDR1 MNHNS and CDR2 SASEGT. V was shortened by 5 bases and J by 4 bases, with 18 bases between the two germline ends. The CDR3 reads CASSLRTTTTGNTIYF. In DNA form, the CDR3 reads TGTGCCAGCAGTCTAAGGACGACCACGACGGGAAACACCATATATTTT.

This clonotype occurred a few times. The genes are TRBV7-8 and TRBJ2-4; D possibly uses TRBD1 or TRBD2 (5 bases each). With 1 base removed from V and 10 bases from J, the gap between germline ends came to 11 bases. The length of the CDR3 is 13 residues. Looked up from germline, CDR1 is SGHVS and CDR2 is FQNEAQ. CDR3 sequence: CASSLGGTVIQYF. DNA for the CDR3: TGTGCCAGCAGCTTAGGAGGGACCGTTATTCAGTACTTC.

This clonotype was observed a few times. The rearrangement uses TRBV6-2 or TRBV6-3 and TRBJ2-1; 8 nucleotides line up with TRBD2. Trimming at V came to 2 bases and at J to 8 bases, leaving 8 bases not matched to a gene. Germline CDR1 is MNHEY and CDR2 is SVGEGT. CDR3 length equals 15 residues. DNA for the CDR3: TGTGCCAGCAGTTACCCAAGGACTAGCTTCTATGAGCAGTTCTTC. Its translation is CASSYPRTSFYEQFF.

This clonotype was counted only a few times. CDR3 nucleotides: TGTGCCAGCCAATGGACGATGTGGGACACTGAAGCTTTCTTT. Protein sequence: CASQWTMWDTEAFF. The V and J genes are TRBV6-2 or TRBV6-3 and TRBJ1-1; no clear D. Germline CDR1 reads MNHEY; CDR2 reads SVGEGT. Trimming removed 8 bases at V and 3 bases at J, with 16 bases between. CDR3 size: 14 residues.

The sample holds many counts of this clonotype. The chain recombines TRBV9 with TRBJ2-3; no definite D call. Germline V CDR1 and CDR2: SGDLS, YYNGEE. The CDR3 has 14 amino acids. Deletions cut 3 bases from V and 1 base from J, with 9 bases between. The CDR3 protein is CASSEGVGTDTQYF. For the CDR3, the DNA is TGTGCCAGCAGCGAGGGCGTGGGCACAGATACGCAGTATTTT.

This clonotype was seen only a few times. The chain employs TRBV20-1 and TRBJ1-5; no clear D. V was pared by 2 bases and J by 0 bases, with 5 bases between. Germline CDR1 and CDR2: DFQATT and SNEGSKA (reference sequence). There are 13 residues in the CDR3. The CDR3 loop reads CSARRGSNQPQHF. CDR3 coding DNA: TGCAGTGCTAGACGGGGTAGCAATCAGCCCCAGCATTTT.

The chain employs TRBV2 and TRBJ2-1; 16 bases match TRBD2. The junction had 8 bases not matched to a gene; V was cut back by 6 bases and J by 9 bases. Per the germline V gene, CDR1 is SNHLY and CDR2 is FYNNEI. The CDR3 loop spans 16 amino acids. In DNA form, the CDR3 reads TGTGCCAGCAGGCCCGGGACTAGCGGGGGGGCTACTGAGCAGTTCTTC. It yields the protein CASRPGTSGGATEQFF.

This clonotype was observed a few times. The CDR3 bases are TGCGCCAGCAGCTGGAAACTAGCGGGGCTCTACAATGAGCAGTTCTTC. Translating gives CASSWKLAGLYNEQFF. The chain joins TRBV5-1 to TRBJ2-1, with 10 nucleotides matching TRBD2. V trimming: 3 bases; J trimming: 3 bases; junction bases outside the gene matches: 6. The germline V gene has CDR1 SGHRS and CDR2 YFSETQ. The CDR3 consists of 16 residues.

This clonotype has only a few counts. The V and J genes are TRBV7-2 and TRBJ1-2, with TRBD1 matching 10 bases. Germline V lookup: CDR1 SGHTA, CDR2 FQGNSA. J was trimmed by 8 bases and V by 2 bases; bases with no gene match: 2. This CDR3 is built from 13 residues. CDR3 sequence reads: CASSLMTGGGYTF. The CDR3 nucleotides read TGTGCCAGCAGCTTAATGACAGGGGGCGGCTACACCTTC. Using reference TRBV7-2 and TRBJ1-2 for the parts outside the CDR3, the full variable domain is GAGVSQSPSNKVTEKGKDVELRCDPISGHTALYWYRQSLGQGLEFLIYFQGNSAPDKSGLPSDRFSAERTGGSVSTLTIQRTQQEDSAVYLCASSLMTGGGYTFGSGTRLTVV.

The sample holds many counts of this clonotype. CDR3 loop: CSARVVSAVLQETQYF. The CDR3 DNA reads TGCAGTGCTAGAGTGGTGTCGGCTGTGCTTCAAGAGACCCAGTACTTC. J is TRBJ2-5 and V is TRBV20-1; no reliable D call. Trimming stripped 1 base from V and 2 bases from J, with 17 bases between. Germline V gives CDR1 DFQATT, CDR2 SNEGSKA (reference sequence). This CDR3 has 16 amino acids.

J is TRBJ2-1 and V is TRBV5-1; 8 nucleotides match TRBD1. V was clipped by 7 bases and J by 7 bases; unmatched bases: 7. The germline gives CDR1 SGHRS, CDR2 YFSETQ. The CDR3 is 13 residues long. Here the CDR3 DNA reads TGCGCCAGCTCCCGGACAGGGTCGAATGAGCAGTTCTTC. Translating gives CASSRTGSNEQFF.

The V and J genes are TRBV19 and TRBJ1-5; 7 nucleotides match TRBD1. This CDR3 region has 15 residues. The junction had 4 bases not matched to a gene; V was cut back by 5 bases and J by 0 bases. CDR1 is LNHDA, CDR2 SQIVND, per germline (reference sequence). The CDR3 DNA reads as TGTGCCAGTAGTTGGACAGGTTATAGCAATCAGCCCCAGCATTTT. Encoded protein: CASSWTGYSNQPQHF.

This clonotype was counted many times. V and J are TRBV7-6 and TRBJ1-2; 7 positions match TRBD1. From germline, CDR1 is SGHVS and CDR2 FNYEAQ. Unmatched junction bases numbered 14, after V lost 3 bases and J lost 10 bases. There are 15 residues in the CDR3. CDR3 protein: CASSFSGRQGADYTF. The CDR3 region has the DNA TGTGCCAGCAGCTTTTCCGGGAGACAGGGTGCCGACTACACCTTC.

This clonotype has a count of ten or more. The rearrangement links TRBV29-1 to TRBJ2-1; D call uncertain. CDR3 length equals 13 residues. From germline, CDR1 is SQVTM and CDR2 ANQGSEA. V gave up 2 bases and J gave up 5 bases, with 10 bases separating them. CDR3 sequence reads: CSVESAFDNEQFF. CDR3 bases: TGCAGCGTTGAATCGGCTTTTGACAATGAGCAGTTCTTC.

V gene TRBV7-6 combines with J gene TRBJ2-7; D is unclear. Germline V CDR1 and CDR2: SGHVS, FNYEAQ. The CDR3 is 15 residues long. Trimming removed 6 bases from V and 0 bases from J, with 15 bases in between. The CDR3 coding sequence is TGTGCCAGCAGTACTCTCCCGCGGAGCTCCTACGAGCAGTACTTC. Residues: CASSTLPRSSYEQYF.